This T cell receptor (beta chain) stems from a study of blood T cell repertoires in COVID-19. Across the whole study: The United States, Italy and Spain supplied acute and convalescent COVID-19 samples. PBMCs, B-cell-depleted T cells, or T cells were the source of the cDNA or gDNA that made up the material.

As originally analysed: Scientists estimated how many nucleated cells there were by amplifying reference gene primers. TCRdb's table, derived via immunoSEQ multiplex PCR, lists solely in-frame clones and lacks some. V and J calls plus clone size are reproduced from that table; the DNA served to infer D and trimming. The table lists tens of thousands of clones, 88% of them singletons, with around 8.7% in the top ten. The sequence was collected from a man over 45 with active COVID-19. Sequenced material: peripheral blood.

The CDR3 nucleotides read TGTGCCAGCAGCCCCTGGGCTAGCGGTTACAATGAGCAGTTCTTC. Translating gives CASSPWASGYNEQFF. J is TRBJ2-1 and V is TRBV9; TRBD2 matches 7 bases. The CDR3 sequence is 15 residues long. Losses at the gene ends were 4 bases for V and 4 bases for J; bases not matched to a gene: 8. Germline CDR1 and CDR2: SGDLS and YYNGEE. Complete variable domain (other parts from reference TRBV9 and TRBJ2-1): DSGVTQTPKHLITATGQRVTLRCSPRSGDLSVYWYQQSLDQGLQFLIQYYNGEERAKGNILERFSAQQFPDLHSELNLSSLELGDSALYFCASSPWASGYNEQFFGPGTRLTVL.